A selection of T cell receptor beta chains follows, all from one sample in a study of blood T cell repertoires in COVID-19. Assay used: immunoSEQ multiplex PCR; TCRdb lists only in-frame clones, some missing. The sample gives about 50,000 clones, 70% to 90% of which show up once; over 15% is in the top ten. The specimen was peripheral blood. The receptors come from a human donor in a cohort sampled during active COVID-19. Each CDR3 is given without its conserved first and last residue.

TRBV7-9,TRBJ1-1,ASSRQAVLTEAF
TRBV19,TRBJ2-5,ASSMTGHLNQETQY
TRBV19,TRBJ1-1,ASRQGGTEAF
TRBV6-5,TRBJ1-2,ASRLTLQGVSYT
TRBV5-8,TRBJ1-2,ASSLRGLLPYGYT
TRBV6-6,TRBJ1-1,ASSLGRANTEAF
TRBV7-3,TRBJ2-1,ASRTSGGNEQF
TRBV1,TRBJ2-3,TSRRAGPTDTQY
TRBV12-5,TRBJ2-2,ASAERGGRNTGELF
TRBV9,TRBJ1-1,ASSVAGNTEAF
TRBV7-2,TRBJ1-1,ASSPQANTEAF
TRBV2,TRBJ2-5,ARKGQGQETQY
TRBV19,TRBJ2-3,ASSPSGGAFRTDTQY
TRBV19,TRBJ1-2,ASSVGTEDQKYT
TRBV14,TRBJ2-7,ASSQELRRPGYEQY
TRBV29-1,TRBJ1-1,SVDPRGSGTEAF
TRBV5-1,TRBJ2-5,ASSSPSGGTQETQY
TRBV3-1/TRBV3-2,TRBJ2-7,ASSQDLSYLAYEQY
TRBV3-1/TRBV3-2,TRBJ2-5,ASSQDEGGKTQY
TRBV24-1,TRBJ2-1,ATSDSTGSWF
TRBV9,TRBJ2-4,ASSVGSSQNIQY
TRBV5-1,TRBJ2-3,ASSALRESQPTDTQY
TRBV10-2,TRBJ1-1,ASSVQGVTEAF
TRBV18,TRBJ1-6,ASSPYPPGQSNSPLH
TRBV19,TRBJ2-7,ASSITSGIGSYEQY
TRBV5-1,TRBJ2-5,ASSLERGPAETQY
TRBV5-6,TRBJ1-1,ASSFGQPEAF
TRBV10-3,TRBJ1-5,APLTSPGQGGGQPQH
TRBV19,TRBJ2-5,ASSPLGRGGQETQY
TRBV10-1,TRBJ1-6,ASNLLLGHYNSPLH
TRBV19,TRBJ1-1,ASSIWRGRMNTEAF
TRBV4-1,TRBJ1-2,ASSQGGQESNYGYT
TRBV6-6,TRBJ2-3,ASSRGLVGIEGTDTQY
TRBV6-2/TRBV6-3,TRBJ1-2,ASSTGTGDYGYT
TRBV6-4,TRBJ1-5,ASSDGQNNQPQH
TRBV7-6,TRBJ2-2,ASSPSGGPITGELF
TRBV3-1/TRBV3-2,TRBJ1-5,ASSQGKNSFLGNQPQH
TRBV18,TRBJ1-2,ASSPPDILNYGYT
TRBV2,TRBJ1-2,ASRKDRSYGYT
TRBV4-3,TRBJ1-4,ASSPMLEGRYNEKLF
TRBV7-2,TRBJ2-3,ASSLRGWRGGRVTDTQY
TRBV5-1,TRBJ2-1,ASSLGRGYYNEQF
TRBV3-1/TRBV3-2,TRBJ2-5,ASSQDRAGGSNYQETQY
TRBV5-1,TRBJ2-1,ASRRDISYNEQF
TRBV2,TRBJ2-1,ASSETRTSGGYNEQF
TRBV2,TRBJ2-5,ASSDGRSQETQY
TRBV13,TRBJ2-7,ASSRGRGGHVYEQY
TRBV3-1/TRBV3-2,TRBJ1-2,ASRGTGGDYGYT
TRBV28,TRBJ2-5,ASRRDLRSSGTQY
TRBV5-4,TRBJ2-7,ASRTDFSYEQY
TRBV5-1,TRBJ2-4,ASSRGEWGKNIQY
TRBV3-1/TRBV3-2,TRBJ2-7,ASSQAGDSYEQY
TRBV6-5,TRBJ2-4,ASIGGSLAKNIQY
TRBV28,TRBJ2-5,ASTEGQGTGTQY
TRBV18,TRBJ1-1,ASSLRRINTEAF
TRBV7-6,TRBJ1-1,ASSLAPGGADTEAF
TRBV7-2,TRBJ2-7,ASSLATGTSFAYEQY
TRBV5-1,TRBJ1-2,ASSSGVEVYGYT
TRBV7-8,TRBJ1-1,ASSLRQADTEAF
TRBV29-1,TRBJ1-1,SVRTGNTEAF